The 26 T cell receptor beta chains given below trace back to one sample, sequenced in a study of T-cell memory formation after mild COVID-19. Each CDR3 protein gets one entry after TCRdb re-called the 5' RACE reads with MiXCR. The sample includes fewer than 140,000 distinct CDR3 sequences, approximately 17% of them seen just once. The sequencing sample was made of PBMCs or a T cell subset sorted from them (not recorded which). The source of these receptors is an adult woman who had mild COVID-19 (a few samples of this study predate the infection). Cell type and time point are not known.

The rearrangement joins TRBV7-6 to TRBJ2-7; TRBD2 aligns across 7 bases. This CDR3 has 15 amino acids. Germline V gene sequence: CDR1 SGHVS, CDR2 FNYEAQ. V gave up 5 bases and J gave up 5 bases; unmatched junction bases: 12. CDR3 DNA: TGTGCCAGCAGCCCGAGGTGGGAGGGTCTAAACGAGCAGTACTTC. Protein: CASSPRWEGLNEQYF. Full variable domain (rest looked up from reference TRBV7-6 and TRBJ2-7): GAGVSQSPRYKVTKRGQDVALRCDPISGHVSLYWYRQALGQGPEFLTYFNYEAQQDKSGLPNDRFSAERPEGSISTLTIQRTEQRDSAMYRCASSPRWEGLNEQYFGPGTRLTVT.

This chain connects TRBV2 to TRBJ1-1, with D possibly TRBD1 on 5 matching bases. The length of the CDR3 is 15 residues. With 8 bases removed from V and 3 bases from J, the gap between germline ends came to 19 bases. Per the germline V gene, CDR1 is SNHLY and CDR2 is FYNNEI. CDR3 nucleotides: TGTGCCAGCGGGGGGTCCCGCGAGGTGGACACTGAAGCTTTCTTT. Translating gives CASGGSREVDTEAFF.

This clonotype was observed at least ten times. The chain links TRBV7-9 to TRBJ2-1; 11 bases are shared with TRBD1. Germline trimming cut 5 bases from V and 9 bases from J; bases unmatched to any gene: 9. Germline V gene sequence: CDR1 SEHNR, CDR2 FQNEAQ (reference sequence). The CDR3 runs 15 residues. The CDR3 here is CASSLGQGAMVEQFF. The DNA for the CDR3 is TGTGCCAGCAGCCTCGGACAGGGGGCGATGGTTGAGCAGTTCTTC.

V usage is TRBV7-3 and J usage is TRBJ2-6, with TRBD1 matching over 7 bases. The CDR3 contains 17 residues. Germline CDR1 is SGHTA and CDR2 is FQGTGA. With V trimmed by 4 bases and J by 4 bases, 10 bases remained unmatched. The DNA for the CDR3 is TGTGCCAGCAGCTCATCGTTAGGGGGCTTCGGGGCCAACGTCCTGACTTTC. As protein: CASSSSLGGFGANVLTF.

The chain links TRBV19 to TRBJ1-5; no clear D gene. Trimming cost V 4 bases and J 2 bases, with 12 bases left between them. Germline loops: CDR1 LNHDA, CDR2 SQIVND (reference sequence). This CDR3 region has 15 residues. The CDR3 nucleotides are TGTGCCAGTAGTAAATGGGCGCAGGGCAATCAGCCCCAGCATTTT. Amino acid sequence: CASSKWAQGNQPQHF.

The sample holds a few counts of this clonotype. V is TRBV7-9 and J is TRBJ1-1, with D maybe TRBD1 (5 bases). This CDR3 spans 16 amino acids. The ends were cut back, 4 bases at V and 0 bases at J, with 15 bases in the middle. Germline CDR1 reads SEHNR; CDR2 reads FQNEAQ (reference sequence). Here the CDR3 reads CASSSYVGDVNTEAFF. Written as DNA, the CDR3 is TGTGCCAGCAGCTCTTACGTGGGGGATGTGAACACTGAAGCTTTCTTT.

This rearrangement joins TRBV6-1 to TRBJ1-6; D is perhaps TRBD1 (5 bases). Per germline, CDR1 MNHNS and CDR2 SASEGT. V was cut by 1 base and J by 14 bases, with 15 bases left in between. The CDR3 runs to 14 residues. The CDR3 here is CASSEGPGTDSLHF. Here the CDR3 DNA reads TGTGCCAGCAGTGAAGGTCCCGGGACTGATTCCCTCCACTTT.

The V call is TRBV24-1, the J call TRBJ2-2, with a tentative D call TRBD1 (6 bases). The germline CDR1 and CDR2 sequences are KGHDR and SFDVKD. The CDR3 extends over 14 amino acids. V lost 1 base, J lost 12 bases, and 14 bases lay in between. The CDR3 coding sequence is TGTGCCACCAGTGATTTAGGACAGCCCCTCCAGCTGTTTTTT. It translates to CATSDLGQPLQLFF.

There are a few counts of this clonotype. The V call is TRBV6-5, the J call TRBJ1-2; D is uncertain. Germline V gene lookup returns CDR1 MNHEY and CDR2 SVGAGI. The CDR3 has 17 amino acids. V was pared by 0 bases and J by 3 bases, with 17 bases between. CDR3 in DNA: TGTGCCAGCAGTTACTCCATTGGGCGGGGAGAGTACTATGGCTACACCTTC. This gives the protein CASSYSIGRGEYYGYTF.

This sequence joins TRBV21-1 and TRBJ2-1. TRBV21-1 is labeled a pseudogene. This CDR3 has 16 residues. The CDR3 coding sequence is TGTGCCAGCAGCAAAATCTATAGTAGTGTAGGAAATGAGCAGTTCTTC. Residues: CASSKIYSSVGNEQFF.

The chain couples TRBV4-1 to TRBJ2-7; TRBD2 matches at 9 bases. This CDR3 spans 17 amino acids. Looked up from germline, CDR1 is MGHRA and CDR2 is YSYEKL. After removal of 2 bases from V and 5 bases from J, the junction contained 13 bases not matched to a gene. The CDR3 DNA reads as TGCGCCAGCAGCCAACCCCCCGGTAGCGGGGGAGAGGACGAGCAGTACTTC. Protein sequence: CASSQPPGSGGEDEQYF.

Points on this clonotype: The junction departs from germline at one end; a sequencing error may be responsible. The V gene is TRBV7-7, the J gene TRBJ2-1, with TRBD1 identical over 10 bases. The CDR3 extends over 17 amino acids. The V gene's germline CDR1 is SSHAT and CDR2 FNYEAQ (reference sequence). The CDR3 is CASSLETGQGPHNEQFF. In DNA form, the CDR3 reads TGTGCTAGCAGCTTAGAGACGGGACAGGGGCCCCACAATGAGCAGTTCTTC.

The chain has TRBV7-9 and TRBJ2-5; D might be TRBD1 or TRBD2, each matching 6 bases. Germline CDR1 is SEHNR and CDR2 is FQNEAQ (reference sequence). V was pared by 8 bases and J by 5 bases, with 21 bases between. CDR3 length equals 15 residues. The CDR3 sequence: CASSEISGAGETQYF. CDR3 nucleotide sequence: TGTGCCAGCTCCGAGATATCGGGGGCTGGGGAGACCCAGTACTTC.

The chain carries TRBV9 and TRBJ2-1; TRBD1 is a possible D gene (5 bases). CDR3 length equals 17 residues. The V gene lost 0 bases and the J gene lost 4 bases, with 17 bases spanning the gap. Germline V gene data show CDR1 as SGDLS and CDR2 as YYNGEE. This chain's CDR3 is CASSVVSGAPTYNEQFF. The CDR3 DNA reads as TGTGCCAGCAGCGTAGTTTCTGGGGCTCCCACTTACAATGAGCAGTTCTTC.

This clonotype was detected only a few times. This sequence joins TRBV7-8 and TRBJ1-1; tentative D call: TRBD1 (6 bases). Germline assignment: CDR1 SGHVS and CDR2 FQNEAQ. V was cut by 5 bases and J by 0 bases, with 19 bases left in between. CDR3 size: 17 residues. The CDR3 nucleotides read TGTGCCAGCAGCACCTGGGGGGGGGCGGGCATGAACACTGAAGCTTTCTTT. This translates into CASSTWGGAGMNTEAFF.

This clonotype was detected only a few times. The chain uses TRBV6-2 or TRBV6-3 and TRBJ2-7; no clear D gene. From germline, CDR1 is MNHEY and CDR2 SVGEGT. This CDR3 contains 13 residues. V lost 2 bases and J 3 bases, leaving 8 bases between the germline ends. The CDR3 protein is CASSYGHNYEQYF. Here the CDR3 DNA reads TGTGCCAGCAGTTACGGGCACAACTACGAGCAGTACTTC.

The chain couples TRBV4-3 to TRBJ2-5; 11 bases are shared with TRBD1. This CDR3 spans 15 amino acids. Trimming at V came to 2 bases and at J to 4 bases, leaving 3 bases not matched to a gene. Germline assignment: CDR1 LGHNA and CDR2 YSLEER. CDR3 in DNA: TGCGCCAGCAGCCAACGGGACAGGGGGGGAGAGACCCAGTACTTC. As protein: CASSQRDRGGETQYF.

The chain is built from TRBV5-6 and TRBJ2-7; a possible D gene is TRBD1 (6 bases). Trimming cost V 1 base and J 3 bases, with 11 bases left between them. The germline gives CDR1 SGHDT, CDR2 YYEEEE. The length of the CDR3 is 14 residues. The CDR3 DNA reads as TGTGCCAGCAGCTTGTCGGACAGACTCTACGAGCAGTACTTC. Its protein is CASSLSDRLYEQYF. The entire variable domain, with the rest obtained from reference TRBV5-6 and TRBJ2-7, is as follows: DAGVTQSPTHLIKTRGQQVTLRCSPKSGHDTVSWYQQALGQGPQFIFQYYEEEERQRGNFPDRFSGHQFPNYSSELNVNALLLGDSALYLCASSLSDRLYEQYFGPGTRLTVT.

Many counts were recorded for this clonotype. The rearrangement uses TRBV29-1 and TRBJ1-1; D gene ambiguous. This CDR3 contains 11 residues. Germline CDR1 and CDR2: SQVTM and ANQGSEA. V was clipped by 7 bases and J by 6 bases, with 12 bases between them. In DNA, the CDR3 is TGCAGCGCGGATGAGGACGCTGAAGCTTTCTTT. Residues: CSADEDAEAFF.

CDR3 nucleotide sequence: TGTGCCACCAGCCGGGGAGCAGGAAACACCGGGGAGCTGTTTTTT. Encoded protein: CATSRGAGNTGELFF. The rearrangement links TRBV24-1 to TRBJ2-2, with a tentative D call TRBD2 (5 bases). Trimming removed 7 bases from V and 2 bases from J, with 13 bases in between. The germline CDR1 and CDR2 sequences are KGHDR and SFDVKD. The CDR3 contains 15 residues.

The chain carries TRBV7-9 and TRBJ1-1; tentative D call: TRBD1 (5 bases). Germline V gene lookup returns CDR1 SEHNR and CDR2 FQNEAQ (reference sequence). This CDR3 comprises 13 residues. Trimming stripped 4 bases from V and 4 bases from J, with 10 bases between. CDR3 DNA sequence: TGTGCCAGCAGCTCTCGCGGGGGCACTGAAGCTTTCTTT. Protein sequence: CASSSRGGTEAFF. Full variable domain (missing parts from reference TRBV7-9 and TRBJ1-1): DTGVSQNPRHKITKRGQNVTFRCDPISEHNRLYWYRQTLGQGPEFLTYFQNEAQLEKSRLLSDRFSAERPKGSFSTLEIQRTEQGDSAMYLCASSSRGGTEAFFGQGTRLTVV.

This CDR3 reads CASSLIVGADTQYF. The CDR3 coding sequence is TGTGCCAGCAGCTTAATTGTCGGGGCAGATACGCAGTATTTT. The rearrangement links TRBV7-3 to TRBJ2-3; D might be TRBD2 (5 bases). The CDR3 is made up of 14 amino acids. CDR1 and CDR2 from the germline V gene are SGHTA and FQGTGA. Between the trimmed V and J ends, which lost 1 base and 4 bases, there was a span of 9 bases.

The rearrangement joins TRBV14 to TRBJ2-1, with D unclear. Germline V gene data show CDR1 as SGHDN and CDR2 as FVKESK. This CDR3 contains 12 residues. Trimming took off 4 bases at V and 8 bases at J, with 9 bases between the two ends. The CDR3 nucleotides are TGTGCCAGCAGCCTGGCCGACGATGAGCAGTTCTTC. The encoded protein is CASSLADDEQFF.

On this clonotype: Relative to the germline gene, one junction end is altered; a read error may explain this. The V call is TRBV7-7, the J call TRBJ2-1, with TRBD1 matching 9 bases. The CDR3 consists of 16 residues. In germline, CDR1 is SSHAT, CDR2 FNYEAQ (reference sequence). CDR3 sequence reads: CASSSWDRAPYNEQFF. The CDR3 bases are TGTGCTAGCAGCTCGTGGGACAGGGCGCCCTACAATGAGCAGTTCTTC.

This chain connects TRBV9 to TRBJ2-5, with D perhaps assigned TRBD1 or TRBD2 (5 bases each). V lost 4 bases and J lost 3, with 13 bases in between. This CDR3 has 14 residues. Germline values: CDR1 SGDLS, CDR2 YYNGEE. The CDR3 protein is CASSNSGPKETQYF. DNA for the CDR3: TGTGCCAGCAGCAATTCGGGGCCAAAAGAGACCCAGTACTTC.

This clonotype came up a few times. The rearrangement uses TRBV7-9 and TRBJ2-7; 9 bases line up with TRBD1. Germline V CDR1 and CDR2: SEHNR, FQNEAQ (reference sequence). The CDR3 is made up of 13 amino acids. The J segment lost 3 bases and the V segment lost 5 bases, leaving 2 bases of the junction unmatched. The CDR3 spells CASSVTGGYEQYF. The CDR3 DNA sequence: TGTGCCAGCAGCGTGACAGGGGGCTACGAGCAGTACTTC.